This TCR beta chain was identified in a study of cytomegalovirus exposure and HLA in healthy donors. As for the study in general: Earlier, 117 million unique TCR beta sequences were recovered from 200 million or so T cells by an analysis.

Vbeta (60) and Jbeta (13) primers were used in the PCR. TCRdb's copy holds only in-frame clones and misses some; the assay was immunoSEQ multiplex PCR. The sample carries 140,000 or so clones, nearly 80% recorded once. Trimming cost V 7 bases and J 7 bases, with 17 bases left between them. The CDR3 length is 14 residues. Germline V CDR1 and CDR2: MNHEY, SVGAGI. This clone was detected a few times. What it binds is not known. Whole-study results and caveats: One cluster of highly shared sequence variants probably arose as a sequencing artifact.

The origin of this receptor is a woman under 40 in good health and CMV-seronegative. The chain recombines TRBV6-5 with TRBJ2-1, with D maybe TRBD1 (6 bases). Sequencing used PBMCs. The CDR3 sequence is CASNTGSFGNEQFF. CDR3 sequence (DNA): TGTGCCAGCAACACAGGGAGCTTTGGGAATGAGCAGTTCTTC.